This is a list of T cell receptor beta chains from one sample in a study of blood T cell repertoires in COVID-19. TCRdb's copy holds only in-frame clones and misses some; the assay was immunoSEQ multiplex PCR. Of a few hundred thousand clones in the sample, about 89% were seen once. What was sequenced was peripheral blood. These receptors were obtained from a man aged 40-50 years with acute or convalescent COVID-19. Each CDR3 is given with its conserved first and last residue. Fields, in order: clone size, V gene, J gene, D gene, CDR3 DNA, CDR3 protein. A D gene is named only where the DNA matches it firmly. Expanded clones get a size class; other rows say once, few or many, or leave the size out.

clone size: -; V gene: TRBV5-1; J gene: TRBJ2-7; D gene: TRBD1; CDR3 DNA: TGCGCCAGCAGTAATGACAGGGACTACGAGCAGTACTTC; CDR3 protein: CASSNDRDYEQYF
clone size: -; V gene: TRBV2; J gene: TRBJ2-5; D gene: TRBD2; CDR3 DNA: TGTGCCAGCAGTATGACTAGCCTCGAGACCCAGTACTTC; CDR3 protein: CASSMTSLETQYF
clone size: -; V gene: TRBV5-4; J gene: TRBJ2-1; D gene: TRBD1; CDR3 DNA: TGTGCCAGCAGCTTACGCAGGGGGCTTGTCAATGAGCAGTTCTTC; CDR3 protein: CASSLRRGLVNEQFF
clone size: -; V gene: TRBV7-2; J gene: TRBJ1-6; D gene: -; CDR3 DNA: TGTGCCAGCAGTTCAGAAGGGGTTGTGAATTCACCCCTCCACTTT; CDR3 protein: CASSSEGVVNSPLHF
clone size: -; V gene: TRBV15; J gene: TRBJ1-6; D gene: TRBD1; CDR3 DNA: TGTGCCACCAGCAGTACCGGGGACAGTAACGCCCTCCACTTT; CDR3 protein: CATSSTGDSNALHF
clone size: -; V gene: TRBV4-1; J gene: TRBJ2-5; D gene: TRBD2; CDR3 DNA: TGCGCCAGCAGCCAAGAAGGTGGGGGGGAAGAGACCCAGTACTTC; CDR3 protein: CASSQEGGGEETQYF
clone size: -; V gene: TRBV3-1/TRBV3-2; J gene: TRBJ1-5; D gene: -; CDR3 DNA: TGTGCCAGCAGCCAAGGTACGACACGAGGCAATCAGCCCCAGCATTTT; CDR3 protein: CASSQGTTRGNQPQHF
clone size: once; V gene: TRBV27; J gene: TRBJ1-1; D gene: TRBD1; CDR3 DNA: TGTGCCAGCAGTTTCGACAGGGGCGGGCACACTGAAGCTTTCTTT; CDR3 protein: CASSFDRGGHTEAFF
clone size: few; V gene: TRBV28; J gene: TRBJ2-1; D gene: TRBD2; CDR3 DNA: TGTGCCAGCAGTAAGACTAGCGGGGACTACAATGAGCAGTTCTTC; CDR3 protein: CASSKTSGDYNEQFF
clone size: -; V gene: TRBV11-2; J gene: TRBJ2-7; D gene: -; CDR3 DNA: TGTGCCAGCAACCTGATGGCGGGCTACGAGCAGTACTTC; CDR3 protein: CASNLMAGYEQYF
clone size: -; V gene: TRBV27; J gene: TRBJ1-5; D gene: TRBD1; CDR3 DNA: TGTGCCAGCAGTTCCGGACAGGGAGGACAGCCCCAGCATTTT; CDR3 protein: CASSSGQGGQPQHF
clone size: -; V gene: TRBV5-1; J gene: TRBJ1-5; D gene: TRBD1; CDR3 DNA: TGCGCCAGCAGCCTCCAGGGGGGTTTCAATCAGCCCCAGCATTTT; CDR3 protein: CASSLQGGFNQPQHF
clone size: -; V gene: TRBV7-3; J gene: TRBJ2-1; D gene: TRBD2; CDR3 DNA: TGTGCCAGCAGCTTGAGGCTAGCGGGTCACAATGAGCAGTTCTTC; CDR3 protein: CASSLRLAGHNEQFF
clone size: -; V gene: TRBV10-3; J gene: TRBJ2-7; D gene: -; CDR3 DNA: TGTGCCATCAGTGAGTCTAGCTACGAGCAGTACTTC; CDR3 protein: CAISESSYEQYF
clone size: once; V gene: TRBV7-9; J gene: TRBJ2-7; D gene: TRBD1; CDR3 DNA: TGTGTTCTCAGAGGACAGGGATACAGGGAGCAGTACTTC; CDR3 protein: CVLRGQGYREQYF
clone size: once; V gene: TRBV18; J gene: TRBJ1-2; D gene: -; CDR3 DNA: TGTGCCAGCTCACCCTCCGGCAAGGGGTTGTCTGGCTACACCTTC; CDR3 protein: CASSPSGKGLSGYTF
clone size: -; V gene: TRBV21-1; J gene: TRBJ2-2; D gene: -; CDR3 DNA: TGTGCCAGCAGCAAAGGATTAGGACAAACCTTTTGGGGGGAGCTGTTTTTT; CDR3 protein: CASSKGLGQTFWGELFF
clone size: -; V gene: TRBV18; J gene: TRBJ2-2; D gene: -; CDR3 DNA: TGTGCCAGCTCACCAGAGCGTACCACCGGGGAGCTGTTTTTT; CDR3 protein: CASSPERTTGELFF
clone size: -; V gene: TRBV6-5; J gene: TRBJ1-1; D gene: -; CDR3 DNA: TGTGCCAGGACCGGACAGCACACTGAAGCTTTCTTT; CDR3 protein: CARTGQHTEAFF
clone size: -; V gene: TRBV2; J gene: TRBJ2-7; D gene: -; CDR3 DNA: TGTGCCGGCACAGGGAACTCCTACGAGCAGTACTTC; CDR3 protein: CAGTGNSYEQYF
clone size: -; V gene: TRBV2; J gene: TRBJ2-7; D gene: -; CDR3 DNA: TGTGCCAGCAGTGAAGACCCGGAGGGGTCAAGGGGCTACGAGCAGTACTTC; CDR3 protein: CASSEDPEGSRGYEQYF
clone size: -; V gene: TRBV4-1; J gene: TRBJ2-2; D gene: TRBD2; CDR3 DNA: TGCGCCAGCAGCCAAAGTCGGACTAGCGGGGGCGTTACGAACACCGGGGAGCTGTTTTTT; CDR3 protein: CASSQSRTSGGVTNTGELFF
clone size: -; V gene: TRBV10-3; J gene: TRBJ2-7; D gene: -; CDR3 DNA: TGTGCCACCAGGCCGTTACGGTTGAGCTCCTACGAGCAGTACTTC; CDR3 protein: CATRPLRLSSYEQYF
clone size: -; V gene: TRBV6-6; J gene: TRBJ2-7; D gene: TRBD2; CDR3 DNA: TGTGCCAGCAGTGTTCAGGCGGGAGACACCTACGAGCAGTACTTC; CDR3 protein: CASSVQAGDTYEQYF
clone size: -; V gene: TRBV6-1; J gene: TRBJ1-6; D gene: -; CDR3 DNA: TGTGCCAGCAGTGAATGGTACGGGGGGGCGGCTTCACCCCTCCACTTT; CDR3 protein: CASSEWYGGAASPLHF
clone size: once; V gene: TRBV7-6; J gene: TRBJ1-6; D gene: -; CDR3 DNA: TGTGCCAGCAGCTTAGTCTCAGCGGGCAATTCACCCCTCCACTTT; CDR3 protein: CASSLVSAGNSPLHF
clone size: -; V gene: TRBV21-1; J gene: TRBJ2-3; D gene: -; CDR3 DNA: TGTGCCAGCAGCAAAACTAGCGGGAGCACAGATACGCAGTATTTT; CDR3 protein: CASSKTSGSTDTQYF
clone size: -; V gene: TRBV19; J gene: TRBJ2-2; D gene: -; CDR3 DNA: TGTGCCAGTAGTCCGGAGGGACAGATTCTAACCGGGGAGCTGTTTTTT; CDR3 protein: CASSPEGQILTGELFF
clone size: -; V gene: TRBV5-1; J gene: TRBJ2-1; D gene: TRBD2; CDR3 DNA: TGCGCCAGCAGCTTGGATAGCGGGAGCCACAATGAGCAGTTCTTC; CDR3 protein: CASSLDSGSHNEQFF
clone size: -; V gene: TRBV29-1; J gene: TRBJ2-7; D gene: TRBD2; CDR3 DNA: TGCAGCGTTGAAGTGCCCCGGGGGGTGACCTACGAGCAGTACTTC; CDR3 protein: CSVEVPRGVTYEQYF
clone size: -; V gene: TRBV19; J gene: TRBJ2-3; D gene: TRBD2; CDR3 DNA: TGTGCCAGTAGTCCTCTACAGGGGACTAGCGGGGGGGTAGATACGCAGTATTTT; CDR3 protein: CASSPLQGTSGGVDTQYF
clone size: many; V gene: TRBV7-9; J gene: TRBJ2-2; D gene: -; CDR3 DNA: TGTGCCAGCAGTCCTGCTCTAGCGAACACCGGGGAGCTGTTTTTT; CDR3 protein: CASSPALANTGELFF
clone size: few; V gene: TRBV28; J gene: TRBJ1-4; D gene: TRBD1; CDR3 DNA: TGTGCCAGCAGTTTAACAAGGGGGTCAAGGGACAGGGAAAAACTGTTTTTT; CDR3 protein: CASSLTRGSRDREKLFF
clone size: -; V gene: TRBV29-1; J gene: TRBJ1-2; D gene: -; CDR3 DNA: TGCAGCGTCTACCTTCGGCAGGGAGGTGGCTACACCTTC; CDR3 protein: CSVYLRQGGGYTF
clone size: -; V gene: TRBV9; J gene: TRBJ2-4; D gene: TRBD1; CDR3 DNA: TGTGCCAGCAGCGTAGCGAGCCAGGGGGCTACGAACATTCAGTACTTC; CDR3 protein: CASSVASQGATNIQYF
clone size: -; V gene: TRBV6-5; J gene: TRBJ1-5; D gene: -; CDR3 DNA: TGTGCCGCAGCGGACACAGGGACACGTCAGCCCCAGCATTTT; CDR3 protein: CAAADTGTRQPQHF
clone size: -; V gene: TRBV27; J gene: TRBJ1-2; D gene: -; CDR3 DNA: TGTGCCAGCAGTTTCAGGGGACCCCCTGGCTACACCTTC; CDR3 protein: CASSFRGPPGYTF
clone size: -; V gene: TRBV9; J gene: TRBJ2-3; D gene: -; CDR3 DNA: TGTGCCAGCAGCGCTCTTACCGGGGGAGATACGCAGTATTTT; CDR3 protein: CASSALTGGDTQYF
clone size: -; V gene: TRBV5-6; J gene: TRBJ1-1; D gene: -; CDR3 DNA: TGTGCCAGCAGCTTGGTGCAGGGCCCCTCCCTATGGACTGAAGCTTTCTTT; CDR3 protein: CASSLVQGPSLWTEAFF
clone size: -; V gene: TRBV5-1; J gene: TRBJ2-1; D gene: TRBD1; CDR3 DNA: TGCGCCAGCAGCGGGGGACAGGGCAGGGATGAGCAGTTCTTC; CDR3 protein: CASSGGQGRDEQFF
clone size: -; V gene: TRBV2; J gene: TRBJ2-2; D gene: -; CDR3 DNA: TGTGCCAGCAGTGTAGCCAGGGTGAACACCGGGGAGCTGTTTTTT; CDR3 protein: CASSVARVNTGELFF
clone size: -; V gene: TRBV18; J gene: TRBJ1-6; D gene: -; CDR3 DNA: TGTGCCAGCTCACCTGTGGGGGCTAATTCACCCCTCCACTTT; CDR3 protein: CASSPVGANSPLHF
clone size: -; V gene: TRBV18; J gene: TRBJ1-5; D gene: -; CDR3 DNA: TGTGCCAGCTCACCAGTCTTCTTGGGGGCGCCTCAGCCCCAGCATTTT; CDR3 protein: CASSPVFLGAPQPQHF
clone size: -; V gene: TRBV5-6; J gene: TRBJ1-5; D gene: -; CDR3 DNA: TGTGCCAGCAGCGTACAGGATCAGCCCCAGCATTTT; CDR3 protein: CASSVQDQPQHF
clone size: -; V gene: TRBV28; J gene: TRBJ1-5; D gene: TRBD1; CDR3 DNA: TGTGCCAGCAGGATACAGGGGGATCAGCCCCAGCATTTT; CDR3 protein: CASRIQGDQPQHF
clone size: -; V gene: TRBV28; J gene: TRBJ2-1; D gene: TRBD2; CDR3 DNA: TGTGCCAGCAGTTATCGGACTAGCGGGATTCACAATGAGCAGTTCTTC; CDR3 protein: CASSYRTSGIHNEQFF
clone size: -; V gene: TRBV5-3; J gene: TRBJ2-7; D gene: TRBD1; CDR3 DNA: TGTGCCAGAAGCTTGGCCCTTTCCGGGACAGGCACCTACGAGCAGTACTTC; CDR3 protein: CARSLALSGTGTYEQYF
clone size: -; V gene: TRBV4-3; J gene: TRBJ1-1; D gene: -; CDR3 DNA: TGCGCCAGCAGCGCGGGTCTGAACACTGAAGCTTTCTTT; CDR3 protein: CASSAGLNTEAFF
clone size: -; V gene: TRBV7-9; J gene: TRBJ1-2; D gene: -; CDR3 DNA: TGTGCCAGCAGCTTTGGGGCAGGGGACTATGGCTACACCTTC; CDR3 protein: CASSFGAGDYGYTF
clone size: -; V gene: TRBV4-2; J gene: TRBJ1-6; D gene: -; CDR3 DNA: TGTGCCAGCAGCCAAGAGGTCCGGAGAAGGATTTCACCCCTCCACTTT; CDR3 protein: CASSQEVRRRISPLHF